Given below is one T cell receptor (beta chain) in context. Individuals drawn from some 25 US areas were about 18 to 100 years old. Assignment of participants to cohorts was predicated upon participant-reported clinical history. The CDR3 runs 15 residues. V was pared by 7 bases and J by 8 bases, with 20 bases between. CDR1 is MNHEY and CDR2 is SVGAGI in the germline V gene. This record comes from a study of blood T cell repertoires in COVID-19. Overall study: PBMCs, B-cell-depleted T cells, or T cells were the source of the cDNA or gDNA that made up the material.

How the authors handled the data: For nucleated cells, counts were estimated from reference gene primer amplification. Profiling relied on immunoSEQ multiplex PCR, and the TCRdb table lists in-frame clones only, not all of them. That table gives V, J and clone size, and the DNA gave D and trimming. Altogether approximately 250,000 clones are present, 84% being singletons, with the ten largest covering around 3.9%. The genes are TRBV6-5 and TRBJ1-4, with D perhaps matching TRBD1 (6 bases). The sample consisted of PBMCs or T cells enriched from blood (not recorded which). The clonotype was recovered from a man aged 30 to 39 with acute COVID-19. The CDR3 DNA sequence: TGTGCCAGCACCCGACTACTACAGGGTCGGGAAAAACTGTTTTTT. This translates into CASTRLLQGREKLFF.